The 17 T cell receptor beta chains reported below all come from one sample, sequenced in a study of blood T cell repertoires in COVID-19. Assay used: immunoSEQ multiplex PCR; TCRdb lists only in-frame clones, some missing. The table shows roughly 130,000 clones, with 84% occurring only once. The sample taken for sequencing was peripheral blood. The receptor source for this set is a woman younger than 45 who had recovered from COVID-19.

This chain joins TRBV11-2 and TRBJ2-3, with TRBD2 as a possible D gene (6 bases). This CDR3 region has 16 residues. V lost 1 base, J lost 8 bases, and 19 bases lay in between. Germline assignment: CDR1 SGHAT and CDR2 FQNNGV. CDR3 in amino acids: CASSLVALAGRGTQYF. The CDR3 nucleotides read TGTGCCAGCAGCTTAGTGGCACTAGCCGGGCGGGGTACGCAGTATTTT.

This chain uses TRBV13 with TRBJ2-3, with 7 bases lining up with TRBD2. The CDR3 consists of 17 residues. V lost 2 bases to trimming and J lost 0 bases; unmatched junction nucleotides: 8. CDR1 PRHDT and CDR2 FYEKMQ come from the germline V gene (reference sequence). The CDR3 coding sequence is TGTGCCAGCAGCTTAAATCGTGGTAGCGGGAGCACAGATACGCAGTATTTT. Its protein product is CASSLNRGSGSTDTQYF.

V is TRBV19 and J is TRBJ1-1; 7 nucleotides match TRBD1. The CDR3 consists of 18 residues. The germline gives CDR1 LNHDA, CDR2 SQIVND (reference sequence). J lost 0 bases, V lost 3 bases, and 13 bases had no gene match. The CDR3 DNA is TGTGCCAGTAGTATTATTCGTCAGGGGGATGGCATGAACACTGAAGCTTTCTTT. Its translation is CASSIIRQGDGMNTEAFF.

The gene calls are TRBV5-1 and TRBJ1-4, with no clear D. V was trimmed by 2 bases and J by 8 bases, leaving 10 bases between them. CDR1 is SGHRS and CDR2 is YFSETQ in the germline V gene. The CDR3 has 13 residues. The CDR3 is CASSLYPGEKLFF. For the CDR3, the DNA is TGCGCCAGCAGCTTATATCCCGGGGAAAAACTGTTTTTT. The entire variable domain, with the rest obtained from reference TRBV5-1 and TRBJ1-4, is as follows: KAGVTQTPRYLIKTRGQQVTLSCSPISGHRSVSWYQQTPGQGLQFLFEYFSETQRNKGNFPGRFSGRQFSNSRSEMNVSTLELGDSALYLCASSLYPGEKLFFGSGTQLSVL.

This clone is a singleton in its sample. The chain employs TRBV7-3 and TRBJ2-1; 8 bases fit TRBD1. The CDR3 length is 15 residues. After removal of 5 bases from V and 12 bases from J, the junction contained 15 bases not matched to a gene. Germline V gene data show CDR1 as SGHTA and CDR2 as FQGTGA. The DNA for the CDR3 is TGTGCCAGCAGCCCTCCCGGGACAGGCCTCGTGGGGCAGTTCTTC. Protein product: CASSPPGTGLVGQFF.

The genes are TRBV7-3 and TRBJ1-2; 7 bases line up with TRBD1. The CDR3 is 14 residues long. CDR1 is SGHTA and CDR2 is FQGTGA in the germline V gene. V lost 6 bases, J lost 4 bases, and 8 bases stayed unmatched. The CDR3 sequence: CASSYDRAGYGYTF. The CDR3 DNA reads as TGTGCCAGCAGTTACGACAGGGCGGGCTATGGCTACACCTTC.

V gene TRBV15 combines with J gene TRBJ2-4, with D unclear. V was trimmed by 1 base and J by 11 bases, leaving 18 bases between them. The CDR3 sequence is 15 residues long. Germline lookup yields CDR1 LNHNV and CDR2 YYDKDF (reference sequence). The CDR3 loop is CATSRGGGSILFQYF. The CDR3 DNA sequence: TGTGCCACCAGCAGAGGAGGCGGCAGCATATTATTTCAGTACTTC.

The CDR3 DNA is TGCGCCAGCAGCCCGAGGGTCCTAGCGGGGATCTACGAGCAGTACTTC. Translating it yields CASSPRVLAGIYEQYF. This chain uses TRBV5-1 with TRBJ2-7, with 9 bases identical to TRBD2. J gave up 3 bases and V 4 bases, and 11 bases lay outside the gene matches. The CDR3 sequence is 16 residues long. Germline assignment: CDR1 SGHRS and CDR2 YFSETQ.

This clone was seen only once. In DNA form, the CDR3 reads TGTGCCAGCAGTGATGCGTCTGAAGCTTTCTTT. It translates to CASSDASEAFF. This chain connects TRBV6-1 to TRBJ1-1; D unclear. CDR3 length: 11 amino acids. Trimming took 3 bases from V and 6 from J, leaving 5 bases between them. CDR1 and CDR2 (germline): MNHNS, SASEGT.

V usage is TRBV19 and J usage is TRBJ2-1, with 13 bases lining up with TRBD2. CDR3 size: 16 residues. Germline CDR1 and CDR2: LNHDA and SQIVND (reference sequence). V was clipped by 4 bases and J by 6 bases; unmatched bases: 6. CDR3 loop: CASSRPGLAGFNEQFF. The CDR3 nucleotides read TGTGCCAGTAGTAGACCGGGACTAGCGGGGTTCAATGAGCAGTTCTTC.

V usage is TRBV5-4 and J usage is TRBJ2-5; 7 nucleotides line up with TRBD2. The CDR3 covers 16 residues. CDR1 and CDR2 (germline): SGHNT, YYREEE (reference sequence). V lost 1 base to trimming and J lost 7 bases; unmatched junction nucleotides: 13. The CDR3 spells CASSLRRGGPSGTQYF. The CDR3 coding sequence is TGTGCCAGCAGCTTGCGCCGGGGAGGGCCGAGCGGGACCCAGTACTTC.

The chain carries TRBV7-9 and TRBJ2-7; D possibly corresponds to TRBD1 (5 bases). V was clipped by 5 bases and J by 6 bases, with 14 bases between them. This CDR3 contains 13 residues. Germline lookup yields CDR1 SEHNR and CDR2 FQNEAQ (reference sequence). For the CDR3, the DNA is TGTGCCAGCAGCCCCAGAACAGGTAGCGAGCAGTACTTC. This codes for CASSPRTGSEQYF.

V and J are TRBV11-1 and TRBJ1-1; tentatively, D is TRBD1 (6 bases). V was clipped by 5 bases and J by 3 bases, with 16 bases between them. Germline V gene sequence: CDR1 SGHAT, CDR2 FQDESV (reference sequence). The CDR3 is 15 amino acids. The CDR3 DNA follows: TGTGCCAGCAGCCAAACGGGCAGGGGCGACACTGAAGCTTTCTTT. This gives the protein CASSQTGRGDTEAFF.

V is TRBV29-1 and J is TRBJ2-1, with 16 bases that match TRBD2. Unmatched junction bases numbered 6, after V lost 6 bases and J lost 7 bases. The CDR3 length is 15 residues. Germline CDR1 is SQVTM and CDR2 is ANQGSEA. The CDR3 sequence: CSVRGLAGGGNEQFF. The CDR3 coding sequence is TGCAGCGTGAGGGGACTAGCGGGAGGGGGTAATGAGCAGTTCTTC.

V and J are TRBV7-9 and TRBJ2-3; D may be TRBD2 (5 bases). Germline CDR1 and CDR2: SEHNR and FQNEAQ (reference sequence). The length of the CDR3 is 18 residues. The germline V and J ends were trimmed by 3 bases and 2 bases, with 21 bases remaining between them. The CDR3 DNA reads as TGTGCCAGCAGCTTGCCCCAAAATAGCGAGACTTACACAGATACGCAGTATTTT. Translating it yields CASSLPQNSETYTDTQYF.

J is TRBJ1-5 and V is TRBV4-1; D ambiguous. The CDR3 sequence is 16 residues long. Trimming took 1 base from V and 4 from J, leaving 14 bases between them. Germline lookup yields CDR1 MGHRA and CDR2 YSYEKL. CDR3 coding DNA: TGCGCCAGCAGCCAAGTAATTGTTGGAGAGAATCAGCCCCAGCATTTT. It yields the protein CASSQVIVGENQPQHF.

The chain links TRBV19 to TRBJ2-1; 8 bases align to TRBD2. The CDR3 covers 17 residues. V was pared by 1 base and J by 0 bases, with 5 bases of the junction left unmatched. Per germline, CDR1 LNHDA and CDR2 SQIVND (reference sequence). This chain's CDR3 is CASSIGAGGHSYNEQFF. The CDR3 DNA sequence: TGTGCCAGTAGTATAGGGGCGGGGGGCCACTCCTACAATGAGCAGTTCTTC.